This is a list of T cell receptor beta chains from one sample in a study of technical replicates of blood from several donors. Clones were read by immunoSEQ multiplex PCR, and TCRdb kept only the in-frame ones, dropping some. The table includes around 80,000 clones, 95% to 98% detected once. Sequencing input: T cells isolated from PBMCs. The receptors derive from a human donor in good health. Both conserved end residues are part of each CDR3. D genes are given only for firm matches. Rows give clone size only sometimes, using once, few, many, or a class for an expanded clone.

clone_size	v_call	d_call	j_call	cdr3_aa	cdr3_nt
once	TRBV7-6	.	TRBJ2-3	CASSLAGGSSTDTQYF	TGTGCCAGCAGCTTAGCAGGCGGTTCTAGCACAGATACGCAGTATTTT
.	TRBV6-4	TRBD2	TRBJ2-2	CASSDAAGENTGELFF	TGTGCCAGCAGTGACGCGGCGGGAGAGAACACCGGGGAGCTGTTTTTT
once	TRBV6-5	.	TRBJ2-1	CASSGVRGADEQFF	TGTGCCAGTTCCGGGGTACGGGGGGCCGATGAGCAGTTCTTC
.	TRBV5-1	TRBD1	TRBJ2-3	CASSQGVKGNTDTQYF	TGCGCCAGCAGCCAGGGGGTTAAGGGGAACACAGATACGCAGTATTTT
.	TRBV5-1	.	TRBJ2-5	CATRVEWEETQYF	TGCGCCACCCGGGTGGAGTGGGAAGAGACCCAGTACTTC
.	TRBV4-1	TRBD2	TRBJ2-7	CASSQDRVSGSEQYF	TGCGCCAGCAGCCAAGACAGAGTTAGCGGGAGCGAGCAGTACTTC
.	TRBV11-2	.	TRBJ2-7	CASSLGVRTRDFYEQYF	TGTGCCAGCAGCTTAGGGGTGCGGACACGCGACTTCTACGAGCAGTACTTC
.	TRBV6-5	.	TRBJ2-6	CASSYSFLAGANVLTF	TGTGCCAGCAGTTACTCGTTTCTCGCTGGGGCCAACGTCCTGACTTTC
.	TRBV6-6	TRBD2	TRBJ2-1	CATCREGTYNEQFF	TGTGCCACATGCAGGGAGGGGACCTACAATGAGCAGTTCTTC
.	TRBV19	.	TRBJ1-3	CARQASSGNTIYF	TGTGCCAGACAGGCGAGCTCTGGAAACACCATATATTTT
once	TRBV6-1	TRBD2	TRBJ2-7	CASRGGSSYEQYF	TGTGCCAGCAGGGGGGGGAGCTCCTACGAGCAGTACTTC
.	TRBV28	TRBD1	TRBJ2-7	CASSQPLYRDRVLQYF	TGTGCCAGCAGTCAGCCATTATACCGGGACAGGGTTTTGCAGTACTTC
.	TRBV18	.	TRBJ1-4	CASSPLWGERTNEKLFF	TGTGCCAGCTCACCACTTTGGGGGGAAAGGACTAATGAAAAACTGTTTTTT
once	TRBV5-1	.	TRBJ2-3	CASSSMGTGGTDTQYF	TGCGCCAGCAGCTCAATGGGAACGGGAGGCACAGATACGCAGTATTTT
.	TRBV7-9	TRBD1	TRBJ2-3	CASSLVGQGSTDTQYF	TGTGCCAGCAGCTTAGTGGGACAGGGGAGCACAGATACGCAGTATTTT
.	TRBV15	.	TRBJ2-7	CATSGGRGSYEQYF	TGTGCCACCAGCGGTGGTCGGGGCTCCTACGAGCAGTACTTC
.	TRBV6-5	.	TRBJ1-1	CASSYGGQNTEAFF	TGTGCCAGCAGTTACGGGGGACAGAACACTGAAGCTTTCTTT
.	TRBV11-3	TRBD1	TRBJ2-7	CASSPGTASSYEQYF	TGTGCCAGCAGCCCAGGGACAGCTAGCTCCTACGAGCAGTACTTC
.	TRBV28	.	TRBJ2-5	CASSLRKETQYF	TGTGCCAGCAGTCTAAGAAAGGAGACCCAGTACTTC
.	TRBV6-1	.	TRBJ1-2	CASSEGGGKGYGYTF	TGTGCCAGCAGTGAAGGGGGGGGCAAGGGCTATGGCTACACCTTC
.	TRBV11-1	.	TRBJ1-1	CASGSGGPEAFF	TGTGCCAGCGGTTCTGGAGGGCCTGAAGCTTTCTTT
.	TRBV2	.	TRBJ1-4	CASSFHEKLFF	TGTGCCAGCAGCTTTCATGAAAAACTGTTTTTT
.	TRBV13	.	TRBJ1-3	CASSHQRYSGNTIYF	TGTGCCAGCAGCCACCAGCGATACTCTGGAAACACCATATATTTT
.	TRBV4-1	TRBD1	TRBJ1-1	CASSLRDRGYMNTEAFF	TGCGCCAGCAGCCTACGGGACAGGGGTTACATGAACACTGAAGCTTTCTTT
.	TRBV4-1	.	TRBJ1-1	CASSQMGEGEVTEAFF	TGCGCCAGCAGCCAAATGGGGGAGGGGGAGGTCACTGAAGCTTTCTTT
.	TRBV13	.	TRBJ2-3	CASSADYSRKSTDTQYF	TGTGCCAGCAGCGCCGATTATAGCAGAAAGAGCACAGATACGCAGTATTTT
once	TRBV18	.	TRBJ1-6	CASSPQQPSSYNSPLHF	TGTGCCAGCTCACCTCAACAGCCGAGCTCCTATAATTCACCCCTCCACTTT
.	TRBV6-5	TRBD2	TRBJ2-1	CASSYEGGMYNEQFF	TGTGCCAGCAGTTACGAGGGAGGGATGTACAATGAGCAGTTCTTC
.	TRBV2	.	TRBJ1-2	CASVPGPNYGYTF	TGTGCCAGCGTCCCGGGTCCTAACTATGGCTACACCTTC
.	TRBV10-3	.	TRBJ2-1	CAIYGDGNEQFF	TGTGCCATCTACGGGGATGGCAATGAGCAGTTCTTC
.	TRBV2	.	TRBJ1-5	CASSDFETGYSNQPQHF	TGTGCCAGCAGTGATTTTGAGACCGGGTATAGCAATCAGCCCCAGCATTTT
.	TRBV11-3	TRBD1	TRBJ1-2	CASSPRDREDGYTF	TGTGCCAGCAGCCCCCGGGACAGGGAGGATGGCTACACCTTC
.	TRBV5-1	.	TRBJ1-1	CASSPNLPGNTEAFF	TGCGCCAGCAGCCCCAACCTTCCAGGGAACACTGAAGCTTTCTTT
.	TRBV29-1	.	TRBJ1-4	CSVGQPTTNEKLFF	TGCAGCGTTGGACAACCAACAACTAATGAAAAACTGTTTTTT
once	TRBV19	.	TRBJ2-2	CASSIAPIAASNTGELFF	TGTGCCAGTAGTATAGCTCCCATAGCGGCTTCGAACACCGGGGAGCTGTTTTTT
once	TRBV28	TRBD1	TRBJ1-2	CASSLLTGQEYGGYTF	TGTGCCAGCAGTCTCCTCACGGGACAGGAGTATGGTGGCTACACCTTC
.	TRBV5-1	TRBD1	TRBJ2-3	CASSPGTGPDTQYF	TGCGCCAGCAGCCCCGGGACAGGGCCAGATACGCAGTATTTT
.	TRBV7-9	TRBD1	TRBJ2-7	CAGAGRDSGYEQYF	TGTGCCGGCGCTGGTCGGGACAGCGGTTACGAGCAGTACTTC
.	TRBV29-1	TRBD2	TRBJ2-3	CSLGGTSGKGDTDTQYF	TGCAGCCTCGGAGGGACTAGCGGGAAGGGAGACACAGATACGCAGTATTTT
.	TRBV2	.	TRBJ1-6	CASSGGSSYNSPLHF	TGTGCCAGCAGTGGTGGGAGCTCCTATAATTCACCCCTCCACTTT
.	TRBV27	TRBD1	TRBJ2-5	CASSMVRDREETQYF	TGTGCCAGCAGTATGGTCCGGGACAGAGAAGAGACCCAGTACTTC
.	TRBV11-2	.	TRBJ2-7	CASRTVQGTTYEQYF	TGTGCCAGCAGGACCGTGCAGGGAACAACCTACGAGCAGTACTTC
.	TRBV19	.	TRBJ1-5	CASSRRKEGSNQPQHF	TGTGCCAGTAGCCGGCGGAAGGAGGGGAGCAATCAGCCCCAGCATTTT
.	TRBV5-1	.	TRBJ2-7	CASSLATGEAYEQYF	TGCGCCAGCAGCTTGGCCACGGGAGAAGCCTACGAGCAGTACTTC
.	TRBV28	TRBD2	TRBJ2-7	CASSPQREVLREQYF	TGTGCCAGCAGTCCCCAGCGGGAGGTACTGCGGGAGCAGTACTTC
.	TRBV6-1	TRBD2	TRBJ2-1	CASSGRTSRSYNEQFF	TGTGCCAGCAGTGGAAGGACTAGCCGTTCCTACAATGAGCAGTTCTTC
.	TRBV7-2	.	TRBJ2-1	CASSLAGASYNEQFF	TGTGCCAGCAGCTTAGCAGGGGCTTCCTACAATGAGCAGTTCTTC